The 12 T cell receptor beta chains listed next were all sequenced from one sample in a study of blood T cell repertoires in COVID-19. The table came from immunoSEQ multiplex PCR; TCRdb's copy has only in-frame clones and leaves some out. The sample lists about 78,000 clones, about three quarters occurring once. The sample taken for sequencing was peripheral blood. These receptors all come from a human donor in a cohort sampled during active COVID-19.

The chain has TRBV5-4 and TRBJ2-3; 7 bases fit TRBD2. Germline V gene lookup returns CDR1 SGHNT and CDR2 YYREEE (reference sequence). V gave up 7 bases and J gave up 0 bases; unmatched junction bases: 11. This CDR3 contains 16 residues. The CDR3 coding sequence is TGTGCCAGCCAGCCCCCTCTAGCGGCTAGCACAGATACGCAGTATTTT. It is translated as CASQPPLAASTDTQYF.

This clone has just a few counts. The chain is built from TRBV7-9 and TRBJ1-2, with 8 bases fitting TRBD1. Germline V lookup: CDR1 SEHNR, CDR2 FQNEAQ (reference sequence). J was trimmed by 7 bases and V by 4 bases; bases with no gene match: 2. This CDR3 contains 12 residues. The CDR3 is CASSSDRVGYTF. CDR3 coding DNA: TGTGCCAGCAGCTCGGACAGGGTTGGCTACACCTTC.

V is TRBV28 and J is TRBJ2-7; 8 nucleotides agree with TRBD1. Trimming removed 2 bases from V and 2 bases from J; junction bases left unmatched: 11. This CDR3 has 17 residues. From germline, CDR1 is MDHEN and CDR2 SYDVKM. CDR3 in DNA: TGTGCCAGCAGTTTACATCCCGGGGCGGACAGGGCCTACGAGCAGTACTTC. It encodes CASSLHPGADRAYEQYF.

This sequence joins TRBV5-1 and TRBJ2-5, with 11 bases identical to TRBD2. With 5 bases clipped from V and 4 bases from J, the junction kept 7 bases outside the gene matches. This CDR3 comprises 15 residues. The germline gives CDR1 SGHRS, CDR2 YFSETQ. CDR3: CASRSLAGGRETQYF. CDR3 nucleotides: TGCGCCAGCAGATCATTAGCGGGGGGGAGAGAGACCCAGTACTTC.

This chain uses TRBV27 with TRBJ2-3, with 9 bases that match TRBD2. V dropped 3 bases and J dropped 5; count of bases not matched to a gene: 6. The CDR3 has 15 amino acids. From germline, CDR1 is MNHEY and CDR2 SMNVEV (reference sequence). The CDR3 bases are TGTGCCAGCAGTTTGCGGCGGGGGGGTAGAGATACGCAGTATTTT. Protein sequence: CASSLRRGGRDTQYF.

The CDR3 loop is CASKGYWADYNQPQHF. CDR3 coding DNA: TGTGCCAGCAAGGGTTACTGGGCAGACTACAATCAGCCCCAGCATTTT. This sequence joins TRBV2 and TRBJ1-5, with unresolved D. The V end was cut by 7 bases, the J end by 3 bases, with 19 bases between. The CDR3 runs to 16 residues. Germline V CDR1 and CDR2: SNHLY, FYNNEI.

V gene TRBV9 combines with J gene TRBJ2-3; a weak D match, TRBD2 (6 bases). This CDR3 region has 13 residues. Trimming took off 4 bases at V and 3 bases at J, with 9 bases between the two ends. Looked up from germline, CDR1 is SGDLS and CDR2 is YYNGEE. CDR3 nucleotides: TGTGCCAGCAGCTGGAGGGGTACAGATACGCAGTATTTT. It translates to CASSWRGTDTQYF.

The chain has TRBV6-2 or TRBV6-3 and TRBJ1-5; D call uncertain. Trimming stripped 2 bases from V and 0 bases from J, with 8 bases between. This CDR3 comprises 15 residues. CDR1 MNHEY and CDR2 SVGEGT come from the germline V gene. The CDR3 DNA sequence: TGTGCCAGCAGTTACGGGCAAGTTAGCAATCAGCCCCAGCATTTT. This translates into CASSYGQVSNQPQHF.

This rearrangement joins TRBV18 to TRBJ1-4, with D possibly being TRBD1 (6 bases). There are 12 residues in the CDR3. Germline V gene lookup returns CDR1 KGHSH and CDR2 LQKENI. The V end was cut by 4 bases, the J end by 12 bases, with 12 bases between. Here the CDR3 reads CASSRRQAELFF. CDR3 nucleotide sequence: TGTGCCAGCTCACGCAGACAGGCCGAACTGTTTTTT.

The chain is built from TRBV7-2 and TRBJ2-4, with D perhaps TRBD1 (7 bases). The V gene's germline CDR1 is SGHTA and CDR2 FQGNSA. The CDR3 loop spans 14 amino acids. V lost 0 bases, J lost 9 bases, and 12 bases lay in between. CDR3 protein: CASSLAGQGGIQYF. As DNA, the CDR3 is TGTGCCAGCAGCTTAGCGGGCCAGGGGGGCATTCAGTACTTC.

This sequence joins TRBV7-9 and TRBJ1-4, with D possibly matching TRBD1 (6 bases). V was cut by 3 bases and J by 13 bases, with 12 bases left in between. The CDR3 totals 12 residues. Germline V lookup: CDR1 SEHNR, CDR2 FQNEAQ (reference sequence). The CDR3 protein is CASSFGQPPLFF. CDR3 nucleotide sequence: TGTGCCAGCAGCTTCGGACAGCCGCCACTGTTTTTT.

The rearrangement joins TRBV6-5 to TRBJ2-7; D is ambiguous. V was pared by 3 bases and J by 0 bases, with 12 bases between. The length of the CDR3 is 15 residues. Germline loops: CDR1 MNHEY, CDR2 SVGAGI. The CDR3 protein is CASSYSWSVSYEQYF. For the CDR3, the DNA is TGTGCCAGCAGTTATTCTTGGTCGGTCTCCTACGAGCAGTACTTC.